These 16 T cell receptor beta chains were sequenced from one sample in a study of CD8+CD57+ T cells in acquired aplastic anemia. Genomic DNA, serving as template, underwent TCR beta VDJ and CDR3 profiling. TCRdb reprocessed the reads with MiXCR, giving one entry per CDR3 protein. The sample consists of about 190,000 distinct CDR3 sequences, over 60% of them appearing once. The sample comprised sorted CD4+, CD8+, or CD8+CD57+ T cells (not recorded which) from PBMCs. The receptor source for this set is a human donor with severe aplastic anemia or a healthy control (not recorded which).

The table lists this clonotype with a few counts. This chain connects TRBV10-3 to TRBJ2-7; 8 positions agree with TRBD1. CDR3 length: 16 residues. J gave up 5 bases and V 3 bases, and 12 bases lay outside the gene matches. Germline CDR1 ENHRY, CDR2 SYGVKD. CDR3 bases: TGTGCCATCAGTGACCTGGGGCAGGGGGCGCACCACGAGCAGTACTTC. It codes for CAISDLGQGAHHEQYF.

The rearrangement links TRBV15 to TRBJ1-5, with no clear D. V lost 0 bases, J lost 5 bases, and 8 bases lay in between. Germline CDR1 LNHNV, CDR2 YYDKDF (reference sequence). The CDR3 extends over 14 amino acids. The CDR3 loop reads CATSRDESYQPQHF. Here the CDR3 DNA reads TGTGCCACCAGCAGAGATGAAAGCTATCAGCCCCAGCATTTT.

This clonotype showed up just a few times. The gene calls are TRBV29-1 and TRBJ2-7; 7 bases map to TRBD1. The germline V gene has CDR1 SQVTM and CDR2 ANQGSEA. There are 13 residues in the CDR3. The junction had 7 bases not matched to a gene; V was cut back by 3 bases and J by 5 bases. CDR3 protein: CSVETGMVNEQYF. The CDR3 nucleotides are TGCAGCGTTGAGACAGGGATGGTAAACGAGCAGTACTTC.

This rearrangement joins TRBV20-1 to TRBJ2-7; a possible D gene is TRBD2 (6 bases). Trimming took off 3 bases at V and 4 bases at J, with 13 bases between the two ends. Germline V gene sequence: CDR1 DFQATT, CDR2 SNEGSKA (reference sequence). This CDR3 has 13 amino acids. CDR3: CSASSGTGYEQYF. DNA for the CDR3: TGCAGTGCTAGTAGTGGGACTGGGTACGAGCAGTACTTC.

In its sample, this clonotype was seen a few times. The chain recombines TRBV19 with TRBJ1-1; 9 bases align to TRBD1. This CDR3 comprises 15 residues. Germline V CDR1 and CDR2: LNHDA, SQIVND (reference sequence). Trimming took 4 bases from V and 0 from J; bases not matched to a gene: 3. The CDR3 is CASSTRQGVNTEAFF. The CDR3, as DNA: TGTGCCAGTAGTACGAGACAGGGGGTGAACACTGAAGCTTTCTTT.

This chain connects TRBV24-1 to TRBJ2-7; 7 bases are shared with TRBD1. This CDR3 is 13 amino acids long. The V gene end was trimmed by 4 bases and the J gene end by 6 bases; junction bases not matched to a gene: 5. Germline loops: CDR1 KGHDR, CDR2 SFDVKD. Written as DNA, the CDR3 is TGTGCCACCAGTGAGCCGACAGGGCGCGAGCAGTACTTC. The encoded protein is CATSEPTGREQYF.

This chain joins TRBV6-5 and TRBJ2-7; perhaps D is TRBD1 or TRBD2 (5 bases each). Germline CDR1 MNHEY, CDR2 SVGAGI. Trimming cost V 0 bases and J 6 bases, with 21 bases left between them. The CDR3 covers 17 residues. For the CDR3, the DNA is TGTGCCAGCAGTTACTCCGGGACCACTATAAGGGGATTCGAGCAGTACTTC. Translating gives CASSYSGTTIRGFEQYF.

The chain uses TRBV5-1 and TRBJ1-1; 8 nucleotides match TRBD1. V trimming: 3 bases; J trimming: 11 bases; junction bases outside the gene matches: 12. CDR1 and CDR2 from the germline V gene are SGHRS and YFSETQ. The CDR3 spans 14 residues. The CDR3 region has the DNA TGCGCCAGCAGCTGGACAGGGTTTCCCATTGAGGCTTTCTTT. Its translation is CASSWTGFPIEAFF. Based on the CDR3 plus reference TRBV5-1 and TRBJ1-1, the full variable domain is KAGVTQTPRYLIKTRGQQVTLSCSPISGHRSVSWYQQTPGQGLQFLFEYFSETQRNKGNFPGRFSGRQFSNSRSEMNVSTLELGDSALYLCASSWTGFPIEAFFGQGTRLTVV.

J is TRBJ2-7 and V is TRBV7-6; 14 bases are shared with TRBD2. J gave up 2 bases and V 1 base, and 4 bases lay outside the gene matches. The CDR3 spans 17 residues. The germline gives CDR1 SGHVS, CDR2 FNYEAQ. The CDR3 bases are TGTGCCAGCAGCTTAGGACTAGCGGGAGGGCCTCCCTACGAGCAGTACTTC. It is translated as CASSLGLAGGPPYEQYF.

This clonotype came up many times. The chain joins TRBV15 to TRBJ2-7, with 8 bases that match TRBD1. The CDR3 has 16 amino acids. Per germline, CDR1 LNHNV and CDR2 YYDKDF (reference sequence). J lost 4 bases, V lost 5 bases, and 13 bases had no gene match. CDR3 coding DNA: TGTGCCACCAGCCGGTATCAGGGGGCCCAAAGGTACGAGCAGTACTTC. This gives the protein CATSRYQGAQRYEQYF.

The chain uses TRBV6-5 and TRBJ2-5; D not certain. V was pared by 2 bases and J by 0 bases, with 7 bases between. This CDR3 has 14 amino acids. Germline V gene sequence: CDR1 MNHEY, CDR2 SVGAGI. The CDR3 DNA follows: TGTGCCAGCAGTTACGACCCAAACCAAGAGACCCAGTACTTC. Translated: CASSYDPNQETQYF.

This clonotype was seen many times. This rearrangement joins TRBV5-6 to TRBJ2-3; 16 bases agree with TRBD2. This CDR3 is 20 amino acids long. CDR1 is SGHDT, CDR2 YYEEEE, per germline. V was pared by 4 bases and J by 3 bases, with 14 bases of the junction left unmatched. CDR3 coding DNA: TGTGCCAGCAGCCCTGGGGAGCCGGGACTAGCGGGGGGGCCAACAGATACGCAGTATTTT. Translation gives CASSPGEPGLAGGPTDTQYF.

The chain employs TRBV6-5 and TRBJ2-7; weak D call: TRBD1 (7 bases). The CDR3 consists of 14 residues. Between the trimmed V and J ends, which lost 7 bases and 2 bases, there was a span of 15 bases. Germline V CDR1 and CDR2: MNHEY, SVGAGI. CDR3 bases: TGTGCCAGCACCCAGGGGGGACAGACCTACGAGCAGTACTTC. Translation gives CASTQGGQTYEQYF.

The V call is TRBV20-1, the J call TRBJ2-1; 10 bases align to TRBD2. The CDR3 is 14 amino acids. Germline V gene lookup returns CDR1 DFQATT and CDR2 SNEGSKA (reference sequence). Losses at the gene ends were 7 bases for V and 4 bases for J; bases not matched to a gene: 7. The CDR3 nucleotides read TGCAGTGGACAACTAGCGGGGAGATACAATGAGCAGTTCTTC. This gives the protein CSGQLAGRYNEQFF.

This sequence joins TRBV29-1 and TRBJ1-5; unclear D gene. Germline CDR1 reads SQVTM; CDR2 reads ANQGSEA. This CDR3 spans 13 amino acids. Trimming pared 3 bases from V and 1 base from J, leaving 7 bases between. In DNA form, the CDR3 reads TGCAGCGTTGAGGTGGACAGCAATCAGCCCCAGCATTTT. This codes for CSVEVDSNQPQHF.

This clonotype has just a few counts. This chain connects TRBV28 to TRBJ2-5, with D hard to call. There are 15 residues in the CDR3. Trimming shortened V by 4 bases and J by 7 bases, and 19 bases separated the two germline ends. Germline CDR1 reads MDHEN; CDR2 reads SYDVKM. CDR3 protein: CASSSSRVPLLTQYF. The CDR3 DNA reads as TGTGCCAGCAGTTCGTCCCGGGTTCCTCTGTTGACCCAGTACTTC.